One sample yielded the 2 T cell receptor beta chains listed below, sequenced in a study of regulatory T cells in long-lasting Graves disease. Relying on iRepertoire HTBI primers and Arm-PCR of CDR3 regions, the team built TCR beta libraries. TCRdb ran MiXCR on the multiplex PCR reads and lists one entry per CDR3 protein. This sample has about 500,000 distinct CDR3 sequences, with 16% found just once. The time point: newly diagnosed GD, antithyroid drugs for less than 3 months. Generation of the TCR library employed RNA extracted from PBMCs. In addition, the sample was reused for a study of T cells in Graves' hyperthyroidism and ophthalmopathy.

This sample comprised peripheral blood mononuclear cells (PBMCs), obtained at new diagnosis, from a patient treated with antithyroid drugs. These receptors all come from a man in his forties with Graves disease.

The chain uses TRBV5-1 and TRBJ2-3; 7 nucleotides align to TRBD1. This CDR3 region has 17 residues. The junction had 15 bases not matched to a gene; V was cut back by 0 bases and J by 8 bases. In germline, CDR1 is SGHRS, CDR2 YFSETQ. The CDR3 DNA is TGCGCCAGCAGCTTGGCCTCCCGGGACAGCCCCTCCGGTACGCAGTATTTT. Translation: CASSLASRDSPSGTQYF.

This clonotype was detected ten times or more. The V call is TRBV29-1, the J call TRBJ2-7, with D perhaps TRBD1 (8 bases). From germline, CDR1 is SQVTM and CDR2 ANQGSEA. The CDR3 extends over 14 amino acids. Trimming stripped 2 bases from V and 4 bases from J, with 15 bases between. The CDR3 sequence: CSVELEQGGYEQYF. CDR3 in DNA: TGCAGCGTTGAACTGGAACAGGGGGGGTACGAGCAGTACTTC.